This entry is about one T cell receptor beta chain. What it binds is not known. PCR amplification relied on 60 Vbeta primers (plus 13 Jbeta primers). Only in-frame clones appear in the TCRdb table, and some are missing; sequencing was by immunoSEQ multiplex PCR. The sample table includes fewer than 95,000 clones. The record originates from a study of cytomegalovirus exposure and HLA in healthy donors. Study summary: A prior study identified approximately 120 million unique TCR beta sequences from roughly 170 million T cells. A data release that came early held 80 million to 95 million unique TCRs from HLA-typed donors.

Whole-study findings and limits: In vitro work confirmed that a few CMV-associated chains recognize CMV antigens. In an earlier analysis, productive rearrangement rates for most beta V segments clustered near 87% or 30%.

Input material: PBMCs. The receptor comes from a woman in her thirties or forties in good health and CMV-seropositive.

CDR3 sequence reads: CAWRRRLADTGELFF. The CDR3 nucleotides read TGTGCCTGGAGGAGGAGGCTAGCGGACACCGGGGAGCTGTTTTTT. The V gene is TRBV30, the J gene TRBJ2-2; 7 bases map to TRBD2. Germline CDR1 GTSNPN, CDR2 SVGIG (reference sequence). The J segment lost 3 bases and the V segment lost 3 bases, leaving 7 bases of the junction unmatched. The CDR3 runs to 15 residues.